This passage covers 30 T cell receptor beta chains from one sample sequenced in a study of cytomegalovirus exposure and HLA in healthy donors. Clones were sequenced by immunoSEQ multiplex PCR, and TCRdb holds only the in-frame ones, with some missing. The table shows roughly 260,000 clones, with 87% occurring only once. The sequencing sample was made of PBMCs. The receptors were gathered from a young man in good health and CMV-seronegative.

This clone came up a few times. The J gene is TRBJ1-2, the V gene TRBV5-1; TRBD1 agrees at 9 bases. The V and J ends lost 5 bases and 6 bases, in that order; junction bases with no gene match: 8. The CDR3 contains 14 residues. Germline V gene data show CDR1 as SGHRS and CDR2 as YFSETQ. CDR3 sequence: CASRGQGMLDGYTF. CDR3 bases: TGCGCCAGCAGAGGACAGGGGATGTTGGATGGCTACACCTTC.

This chain links TRBV27 with TRBJ2-7; 7 nucleotides agree with TRBD1. Germline-derived CDR1 and CDR2 are MNHEY and SMNVEV (reference sequence). The CDR3 totals 14 residues. V was clipped by 2 bases and J by 2 bases; unmatched bases: 3. CDR3 sequence (DNA): TGTGCCAGCAGTTTAAATCAGGGGGCCTACGAGCAGTACTTC. This gives the protein CASSLNQGAYEQYF.

This sequence joins TRBV4-3 and TRBJ1-3; the D gene is possibly TRBD1 (5 bases). The CDR3 runs 15 residues. Deletions cut 4 bases from V and 3 bases from J, with 13 bases between. The germline CDR1 and CDR2 sequences are LGHNA and YSLEER. The chain's CDR3 is CASSRDSVHGNTIYF. CDR3 DNA: TGCGCCAGCAGCCGAGACAGCGTCCATGGAAACACCATATATTTT.

In this sample, this clone turned up once. CDR3 nucleotide sequence: TGTGCCAGCAGCCCCCGAGCGGGTGAGACCCAGTACTTC. Translated: CASSPRAGETQYF. The chain carries TRBV6-1 and TRBJ2-5; D is possibly TRBD2 (6 bases). Germline V gives CDR1 MNHNS, CDR2 SASEGT. With 6 bases removed from V and 5 bases from J, the gap between germline ends came to 13 bases. CDR3 length: 13 residues.

This chain links TRBV7-2 with TRBJ1-6; D is unclear. This CDR3 region has 15 residues. The germline gives CDR1 SGHTA, CDR2 FQGNSA. Trimming took off 5 bases at V and 0 bases at J, with 8 bases between the two ends. CDR3 coding DNA: TGTGCCAGCAGCGGAGTGAGCTCCTATAATTCACCCCTCCACTTT. Amino acids: CASSGVSSYNSPLHF.

V is TRBV5-4 and J is TRBJ2-5, with no clear D. Germline assignment: CDR1 SGHNT and CDR2 YYREEE (reference sequence). CDR3 length equals 14 residues. V shed 3 bases and J shed 5 bases, with 14 bases lying between them. The CDR3 here is CASSSPPRWETQYF. The CDR3 nucleotides read TGTGCCAGCAGCTCCCCCCCACGGTGGGAGACCCAGTACTTC.

The chain is built from TRBV19 and TRBJ2-5; the match to TRBD1 covers 10 bases. Germline V gene lookup returns CDR1 LNHDA and CDR2 SQIVND (reference sequence). The CDR3 consists of 13 residues. Unmatched junction bases numbered 3, after V lost 6 bases and J lost 5 bases. The CDR3 sequence is CASSRDRGETQYF. CDR3 coding DNA: TGTGCCAGTAGCAGGGACAGGGGTGAGACCCAGTACTTC.

The chain recombines TRBV10-3 with TRBJ2-1; 16 positions match TRBD2. V trimming: 1 base; J trimming: 8 bases; junction bases outside the gene matches: 5. This CDR3 is 17 amino acids long. Germline V gene data show CDR1 as ENHRY and CDR2 as SYGVKD. Here the CDR3 DNA reads TGTGCCATCAGTGAGTTTGGGACTAGCGGGGGGGTTCATGAGCAGTTCTTC. It codes for CAISEFGTSGGVHEQFF.

The CDR3 loop is CAWSGVTQPQHF. CDR3 bases: TGTGCCTGGAGTGGGGTGACACAGCCCCAGCATTTT. This chain joins TRBV30 and TRBJ1-5; D is unclear. This CDR3 comprises 12 residues. From germline, CDR1 is GTSNPN and CDR2 SVGIG (reference sequence). Trimming cost V 1 base and J 7 bases, with 8 bases left between them. Based on the CDR3 plus reference TRBV30 and TRBJ1-5, the full variable domain is SQTIHQWPATLVQPVGSPLSLECTVEGTSNPNLYWYRQAAGRGLQLLFYSVGIGQISSEVPQNLSASRPQDRQFILSSKKLLLSDSGFYLCAWSGVTQPQHFGDGTRLSIL.

This chain joins TRBV29-1 and TRBJ2-3, with no clear D. Per the germline V gene, CDR1 is SQVTM and CDR2 is ANQGSEA. The ends were cut back, 5 bases at V and 6 bases at J, with 6 bases in the middle. The CDR3 runs 10 residues. The CDR3 DNA reads TGCAGCGTTTCCAGTGATACGCAGTATTTT. It yields the protein CSVSSDTQYF.

The J gene is TRBJ2-7, the V gene TRBV27; TRBD2 aligns across 11 bases. Germline V gene data show CDR1 as MNHEY and CDR2 as SMNVEV (reference sequence). V dropped 7 bases and J dropped 3; count of bases not matched to a gene: 11. This CDR3 region has 16 residues. CDR3 sequence reads: CASTPIGTSGVYEQYF. The CDR3 DNA is TGTGCCAGCACCCCAATTGGGACTAGCGGCGTCTACGAGCAGTACTTC.

The chain employs TRBV7-9 and TRBJ2-3; D is ambiguous. V lost 3 bases and J lost 3, with 4 bases in between. CDR3 size: 12 residues. The germline CDR1 and CDR2 sequences are SEHNR and FQNEAQ (reference sequence). CDR3 region: CASSFETDTQYF. In DNA, the CDR3 is TGTGCCAGCAGCTTCGAGACAGATACGCAGTATTTT.

The chain links TRBV27 to TRBJ2-1; TRBD1 is a possible D gene (10 bases). Germline assignment: CDR1 MNHEY and CDR2 SMNVEV (reference sequence). Trimming left V 0 bases short and J 9 bases short, with 30 bases between. The CDR3 extends over 20 amino acids. CDR3 sequence reads: CASSLSGTGVGVSGSSEQFF. The CDR3 coding sequence is TGTGCCAGCAGTTTATCGGGGACAGGGGTTGGCGTTAGCGGGAGCAGTGAGCAGTTCTTC.

A single count supports this clone. The J gene is TRBJ1-6, the V gene TRBV6-1, with 7 bases matching TRBD1. J lost 9 bases, V lost 7 bases, and 9 bases had no gene match. CDR1 is MNHNS, CDR2 SASEGT, per germline. The CDR3 runs 14 residues. CDR3 coding DNA: TGTGCCAGCACCTGGGGACAGTTTTTTTCACCCCTCCACTTT. Protein: CASTWGQFFSPLHF.

The V and J genes are TRBV4-1 and TRBJ1-2, with TRBD1 matching 10 bases. V was clipped by 4 bases and J by 0 bases; unmatched bases: 8. The CDR3 extends over 17 amino acids. CDR1 is MGHRA, CDR2 YSYEKL, per germline. CDR3 sequence: CASSRGTGDPTNYGYTF. The CDR3, as DNA: TGCGCCAGCAGCCGAGGGACAGGGGATCCCACTAACTATGGCTACACCTTC.

The chain is built from TRBV9 and TRBJ1-3; D unresolved. The ends were cut back, 4 bases at V and 7 bases at J, with 12 bases in the middle. This CDR3 has 13 residues. Germline CDR1 is SGDLS and CDR2 is YYNGEE. The CDR3 region has the DNA TGTGCCAGCAGCCCGGAGGGATCGAACACCATATATTTT. Translated: CASSPEGSNTIYF.

The chain is built from TRBV2 and TRBJ2-3; the match to TRBD2 covers 7 bases. With V trimmed by 6 bases and J by 6 bases, 9 bases remained unmatched. Germline V gives CDR1 SNHLY, CDR2 FYNNEI. This CDR3 is built from 14 residues. The CDR3 DNA reads as TGTGCCAGCAGCGCGGGGGACCTTCTGGATACGCAGTATTTT. Its translation is CASSAGDLLDTQYF.

The chain uses TRBV6-5 and TRBJ2-5; D possibly corresponds to TRBD2 (6 bases). Germline-derived CDR1 and CDR2 are MNHEY and SVGAGI. The CDR3 length is 13 residues. The V and J ends lost 5 bases and 9 bases respectively, with 16 bases between them. The CDR3 nucleotides read TGTGCCAGCAGTCTGGACTACCCGGGGGCCCAGTACTTC. This gives the protein CASSLDYPGAQYF.

The chain combines TRBV14 with TRBJ2-2, with D tentatively TRBD1 (6 bases). Germline-derived CDR1 and CDR2 are SGHDN and FVKESK. Trimming stripped 2 bases from V and 5 bases from J, with 18 bases between. The CDR3 runs 17 residues. CDR3 in amino acids: CASSQRLNRVRTGELFF. CDR3 DNA: TGTGCCAGCAGCCAACGACTAAACAGGGTACGGACCGGGGAGCTGTTTTTT.

The V and J genes are TRBV7-2 and TRBJ2-3; 8 nucleotides align to TRBD2. Trimming removed 0 bases from V and 1 base from J; junction bases left unmatched: 3. CDR1 is SGHTA, CDR2 FQGNSA, per germline. The CDR3 extends over 16 amino acids. CDR3: CASSLAPAGGTDTQYF. As DNA, the CDR3 is TGTGCCAGCAGCTTAGCTCCAGCGGGGGGCACAGATACGCAGTATTTT.

The rearrangement links TRBV18 to TRBJ1-6; D ambiguous. There are 15 residues in the CDR3. CDR1 is KGHSH, CDR2 LQKENI, per germline. Trimming took 3 bases from V and 3 from J, leaving 9 bases between them. The CDR3: CASSPSPIYNSPLHF. The CDR3, as DNA: TGTGCCAGCTCACCTAGTCCGATCTATAATTCACCCCTCCACTTT.

The rearrangement joins TRBV7-9 to TRBJ1-3, with D hard to call. The V gene's germline CDR1 is SEHNR and CDR2 FQNEAQ (reference sequence). Trimming left V 9 bases short and J 0 bases short, with 12 bases between. The CDR3 is 14 residues long. The CDR3 reads CARDLEGSGNTIYF. In DNA, the CDR3 is TGTGCCAGGGACCTCGAGGGCTCTGGAAACACCATATATTTT.

The V gene is TRBV5-1, the J gene TRBJ1-2; unclear D gene. Germline V gene data show CDR1 as SGHRS and CDR2 as YFSETQ. The V end lost 4 bases, the J end lost 0 bases, and 10 bases lay between the germline ends. CDR3 length: 14 residues. CDR3 sequence: CASSPGGANYGYTF. DNA for the CDR3: TGCGCCAGCAGCCCGGGCGGGGCTAACTATGGCTACACCTTC.

This chain connects TRBV2 to TRBJ2-5, with D unclear. Trimming removed 5 bases at V and 4 bases at J, with 14 bases between. The V gene's germline CDR1 is SNHLY and CDR2 FYNNEI. The CDR3 is 14 amino acids. The CDR3 DNA reads as TGTGCCAGCAGTCCCTGGCCTTTGGTAGAGACCCAGTACTTC. Residues: CASSPWPLVETQYF.

The chain is built from TRBV19 and TRBJ1-1; D is unresolved. V lost 5 bases, J lost 7 bases, and 14 bases lay in between. The germline gives CDR1 LNHDA, CDR2 SQIVND (reference sequence). The CDR3 is made up of 13 amino acids. The CDR3 nucleotides read TGTGCCAGTAGTGGGCCACTCAAGGTTGAAGCTTTCTTT. Residues: CASSGPLKVEAFF.

This clone was detected only once. The chain employs TRBV6-1 and TRBJ2-5; TRBD2 matches 14 bases. V lost 2 bases to trimming and J lost 7 bases; unmatched junction nucleotides: 3. The germline gives CDR1 MNHNS, CDR2 SASEGT. CDR3 size: 15 residues. DNA for the CDR3: TGTGCCAGCAGTGAATCGACTAGCGGGAGGGCGACCCAGTACTTC. Amino acids: CASSESTSGRATQYF.

The chain joins TRBV4-2 to TRBJ2-2; maybe TRBD2 (6 bases). CDR1 is LGHNA, CDR2 YNFKEQ, per germline. V lost 0 bases to trimming and J lost 2 bases, with 10 bases between them. The CDR3 extends over 16 amino acids. This CDR3 reads CASSQEAGPNTGELFF. DNA of the CDR3: TGTGCCAGCAGCCAAGAGGCGGGGCCCAACACCGGGGAGCTGTTTTTT.

CDR3 in DNA: TGTGCCAGCAGCTCAAAAGACAGTCAAGAGACCCAGTACTTC. Amino acids: CASSSKDSQETQYF. The V and J genes are TRBV5-4 and TRBJ2-5, with D tentatively TRBD1 (5 bases). CDR1 is SGHNT and CDR2 is YYREEE in the germline V gene (reference sequence). The CDR3 loop spans 14 amino acids. Trimming took 3 bases from V and 2 from J, leaving 11 bases between them.

The chain couples TRBV29-1 to TRBJ2-3; D is undetermined. Germline CDR1 SQVTM, CDR2 ANQGSEA. With 5 bases removed from V and 6 bases from J, the gap between germline ends came to 6 bases. The CDR3 has 10 amino acids. CDR3 loop: CSVLSDTQYF. CDR3 sequence (DNA): TGCAGCGTTCTCAGTGATACGCAGTATTTT.

The V gene is TRBV4-3, the J gene TRBJ2-2; D remains ambiguous. V dropped 0 bases and J dropped 0 bases, with 11 bases sitting between them. Germline assignment: CDR1 LGHNA and CDR2 YSLEER. This CDR3 region has 17 residues. CDR3 sequence: CASSQDLSLTNTGELFF. CDR3 bases: TGCGCCAGCAGCCAAGATTTAAGCCTCACGAACACCGGGGAGCTGTTTTTT.